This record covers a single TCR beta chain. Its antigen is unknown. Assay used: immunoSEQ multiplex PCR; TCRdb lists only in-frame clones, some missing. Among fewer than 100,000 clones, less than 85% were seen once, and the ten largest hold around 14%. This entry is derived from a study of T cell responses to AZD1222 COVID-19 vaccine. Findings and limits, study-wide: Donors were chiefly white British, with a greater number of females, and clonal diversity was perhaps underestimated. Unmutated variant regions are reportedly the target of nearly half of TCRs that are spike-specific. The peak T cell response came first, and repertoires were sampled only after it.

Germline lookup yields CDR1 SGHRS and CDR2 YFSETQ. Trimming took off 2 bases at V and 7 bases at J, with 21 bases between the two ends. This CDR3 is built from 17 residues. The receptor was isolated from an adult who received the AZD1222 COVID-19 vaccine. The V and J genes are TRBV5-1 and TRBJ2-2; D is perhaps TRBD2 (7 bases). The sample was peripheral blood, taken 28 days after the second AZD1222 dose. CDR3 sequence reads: CASSFPGGLILGGELFF. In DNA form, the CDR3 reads TGCGCCAGCAGCTTTCCGGGGGGCCTAATCCTCGGCGGGGAGCTGTTTTTT.